These T cell receptor beta chains were read from a single sample in a study of identical twins. One entry per CDR3 protein results from TCRdb running MiXCR on the 5' RACE reads. The repertoire has more than 350,000 distinct CDR3 sequences, approximately 8.7% of them found once; the top ten carry more than 8%. The sample taken for sequencing was naive T cells sorted from blood. Source of these receptors: a woman between 50 and 59 years old in good health. Both conserved end residues are part of each CDR3. The order of the fields is J gene, V gene, D gene, clone size, CDR3 protein, CDR3 DNA. A D gene is named only where the DNA matches it firmly. A row's size may be missing; if present it is once, few, many or a size class.

>TRBJ2-7|TRBV20-1|TRBD2|few
CSARDLGTSSYEQYF
TGCAGTGCTAGAGATCTCGGGACTAGTTCCTACGAGCAGTACTTC
>TRBJ1-2|TRBV20-1|-|few
CSARAPGGENYGYTF
TGCAGTGCGAGGGCCCCGGGTGGGGAGAACTATGGCTACACCTTC
>TRBJ2-5|TRBV28|-|-
CASRPEGWETQYF
TGTGCCAGCAGGCCCGAGGGGTGGGAGACCCAGTACTTC
>TRBJ2-6|TRBV12-3/TRBV12-4|TRBD2|few
CASSRGRDYGANVLTF
TGTGCCAGCAGTCGGGGCCGGGACTATGGGGCCAACGTCCTGACTTTC
>TRBJ1-1|TRBV4-1|TRBD1|-
CASSQAGGRYTEAFF
TGCGCCAGCAGCCAAGCAGGGGGTCGGTACACTGAAGCTTTCTTT
>TRBJ2-3|TRBV6-2/TRBV6-3|-|few
CASRKGPTDTQYF
TGTGCCAGCAGAAAAGGACCAACAGATACGCAGTATTTT
>TRBJ1-3|TRBV3-1|-|few
CASSYQPGTIYF
TGTGCCAGCAGCTACCAACCCGGCACCATATATTTT
>TRBJ2-7|TRBV5-1|-|many
CASSLVEATYEQYF
TGCGCCAGCAGCTTGGTGGAGGCCACCTACGAGCAGTACTTC
>TRBJ2-2|TRBV6-5|-|few
CASSYGGGSGTGELFF
TGTGCCAGCAGTTACGGGGGCGGGAGCGGCACCGGGGAGCTGTTTTTT
>TRBJ2-2|TRBV5-6|-|few
CASSLSGWDTGELFF
TGTGCCAGCAGTCTATCTGGGTGGGACACCGGGGAGCTGTTTTTT
>TRBJ1-1|TRBV29-1|-|-
CSVHLTGGTEAFF
TGCAGCGTTCACTTAACGGGGGGGACTGAAGCTTTCTTT
>TRBJ2-1|TRBV12-3/TRBV12-4|TRBD1|-
CASDTGGTYNEQFF
TGTGCCAGCGACACAGGGGGAACCTACAATGAGCAGTTCTTC
>TRBJ1-1|TRBV12-5|-|-
CASGLGSPRGPQGSTEAFF
TGTGCTAGTGGTTTGGGTAGTCCACGGGGACCCCAAGGATCCACTGAAGCTTTCTTT
>TRBJ2-1|TRBV24-1|-|-
CATSEGRSPADSYNEQFF
TGTGCCACCAGTGAGGGTAGGTCCCCGGCGGACTCCTACAATGAGCAGTTCTTC
>TRBJ2-1|TRBV29-1|TRBD2|few
CSVGTSGRGFFF
TGCAGCGTCGGGACTAGCGGGAGGGGTTTTTTCTTC
>TRBJ1-6|TRBV12-3/TRBV12-4|TRBD1|many
CASTSRQGGNSPLHF
TGTGCCAGCACCTCCCGTCAGGGGGGGAATTCACCCCTCCACTTT
>TRBJ2-1|TRBV12-3/TRBV12-4|-|few
CASNLSGVRGEQFF
TGTGCCAGCAATCTAAGCGGAGTAAGGGGTGAGCAGTTCTTC
>TRBJ2-2|TRBV7-9|-|-
CASSRTPNTGELFF
TGTGCCAGCAGCCGGACACCCAACACCGGGGAGCTGTTTTTT
>TRBJ2-1|TRBV5-1|-|few
CASSLSTQDYQKGNEQFF
TGCGCCAGCAGCTTGAGCACACAGGACTACCAGAAGGGGAATGAGCAGTTCTTC
>TRBJ2-1|TRBV18|-|few
CASSPATGTSEQFF
TGTGCCAGCTCACCAGCTACGGGGACAAGTGAGCAGTTCTTC
>TRBJ2-7|TRBV2|-|many
CASRDYSYEQYF
TGTGCCAGCAGGGACTACTCCTACGAGCAGTACTTC
>TRBJ2-1|TRBV5-1|-|-
CASSSGLLEQFF
TGCGCCAGCAGCTCCGGTCTCCTCGAGCAGTTTTTC
>TRBJ2-1|TRBV5-1|-|few
CASSLAPFNEQFF
TGCGCCAGCAGCTTGGCCCCGTTCAATGAGCAGTTCTTC
>TRBJ2-7|TRBV6-1|-|few
CASSPTGHEQYF
TGTGCCAGCAGTCCTACAGGGCACGAGCAGTACTTC
>TRBJ1-1|TRBV12-3/TRBV12-4|TRBD1|few
CASSAAGQGTNTEAFF
TGTGCCAGCAGTGCCGCGGGACAGGGAACGAACACTGAAGCTTTCTTT
>TRBJ1-1|TRBV5-1|TRBD1|many
CASSVNRGRAEAFF
TGCGCCAGCAGCGTGAACAGGGGAAGGGCTGAAGCTTTCTTT
>TRBJ2-1|TRBV27|-|many
CASSLRQAGSSYNEQFF
TGTGCCAGCAGTTTAAGGCAGGCGGGATCCTCCTACAATGAGCAGTTCTTC
>TRBJ1-2|TRBV12-3/TRBV12-4|-|few
CASSLTVNYGYTF
TGTGCCAGCAGTTTAACAGTTAACTATGGCTACACCTTC
>TRBJ2-5|TRBV9|-|-
CASSPRLSTWETQYF
TGTGCCAGCAGCCCGCGTCTTTCTACGTGGGAGACCCAGTACTTC
>TRBJ2-5|TRBV5-1|TRBD1|few
CASSLDGQGRGETQYF
TGCGCCAGCAGCTTGGACGGACAGGGGAGAGGCGAGACCCAGTACTTC
>TRBJ2-3|TRBV5-1|TRBD2|few
CASSFRGGRPDTQYF
TGCGCCAGCAGCTTTCGGGGGGGACGGCCAGATACGCAGTATTTT
>TRBJ2-4|TRBV7-2|TRBD2|many
CASSPIAGGPKNIQYF
TGTGCCAGCAGTCCCATAGCGGGAGGCCCCAAAAACATTCAGTACTTC
>TRBJ1-3|TRBV20-1|TRBD1|many
CSARMDREGNTIYF
TGCAGTGCTAGAATGGACAGGGAAGGAAACACCATATATTTT
>TRBJ2-3|TRBV7-2|-|many
CASSLVGSDTQYF
TGTGCCAGCAGCTTGGTCGGGTCAGATACGCAGTATTTT
>TRBJ2-1|TRBV7-9|TRBD2|-
CASSNGGLAGEQFF
TGTGCCAGCAGCAATGGGGGACTAGCGGGTGAGCAGTTCTTC
>TRBJ1-1|TRBV3-1|-|-
CASSQQGKNTEAFF
TGTGCCAGCAGCCAACAAGGAAAGAACACTGAAGCTTTCTTT
>TRBJ2-2|TRBV11-3|-|few
CASRKEPNTGELFF
TGTGCCAGCAGGAAAGAGCCGAACACCGGGGAGCTGTTTTTT
>TRBJ1-1|TRBV16|TRBD1|-
CASSQSGTGSAFF
TGTGCCAGCAGCCAATCAGGGACAGGGTCCGCTTTCTTT
>TRBJ1-1|TRBV25-1|TRBD1|-
CASRLTGHTEAFF
TGTGCCAGCAGACTGACAGGGCACACTGAAGCTTTCTTT
>TRBJ2-1|TRBV27|TRBD2|few
CASSFNPSGRVRGEQFF
TGTGCCAGCAGTTTTAATCCTAGCGGGAGGGTTCGGGGTGAGCAGTTCTTC
>TRBJ2-2|TRBV29-1|-|few
CSAYGGELFF
TGCAGCGCATACGGGGGGGAGCTGTTTTTT
>TRBJ2-1|TRBV7-9|TRBD1|-
CASSRTTGGSGQFF
TGTGCCAGCAGCCGAACCACAGGGGGCTCCGGGCAGTTCTTC
>TRBJ2-1|TRBV9|TRBD2|few
CASSVSIGTAGGDNEQFF
TGTGCCAGCAGCGTAAGCATCGGGACGGCGGGGGGGGACAATGAGCAGTTCTTC
>TRBJ2-1|TRBV5-1|TRBD2|many
CASSLRTSGSYNEQFF
TGCGCCAGCAGCCTCCGGACTAGCGGGAGCTACAATGAGCAGTTCTTC
>TRBJ2-1|TRBV7-3|-|-
CASSLTRTGEFRSEQFF
TGTGCCAGCAGCTTAACGCGAACGGGAGAATTTAGGAGTGAGCAGTTCTTC
>TRBJ1-6|TRBV11-2|-|few
CASSLDPLTSLSPLHF
TGTGCCAGCAGCTTAGATCCCCTGACAAGCTTGTCACCCCTCCACTTT
>TRBJ1-1|TRBV2|TRBD1|few
CASSGDRVGASEAFF
TGTGCCAGCAGTGGGGACAGGGTTGGTGCCTCTGAAGCTTTCTTT
>TRBJ2-7|TRBV29-1|-|-
CSVGQGGDEQYF
TGCAGCGTTGGGCAGGGTGGCGACGAGCAGTACTTC
>TRBJ2-1|TRBV24-1|-|few
CATSEPTSPVHNEQFF
TGTGCCACCAGTGAACCAACCTCTCCCGTCCACAATGAGCAGTTCTTC
>TRBJ1-5|TRBV24-1|TRBD1|-
CATSRGGQGNQPQHF
TGTGCCACCAGCCGGGGAGGACAGGGCAATCAGCCCCAGCATTTT
>TRBJ1-5|TRBV18|-|few
CASSPTSGEKPQHF
TGTGCCAGCTCACCAACATCAGGGGAGAAGCCCCAGCATTTT
>TRBJ2-1|TRBV4-2|-|-
CASSQEAVGVKGQFF
TGTGCCAGCAGCCAAGAGGCTGTTGGGGTGAAGGGGCAGTTCTTC
>TRBJ2-7|TRBV21-1|-|many
CASSKERTNPYEQYF
TGTGCCAGCAGCAAAGAACGGACTAACCCCTACGAGCAGTACTTC
>TRBJ2-5|TRBV2|TRBD1|-
CASSGDRGEGETQYF
TGTGCCAGCAGTGGGGACAGGGGCGAGGGAGAGACCCAGTACTTC
>TRBJ2-1|TRBV25-1|-|once
CASSPSDWEAGYEQFF
TGTGCCAGCAGCCCGTCAGATTGGGAGGCCGGGTATGAGCAGTTCTTC